This T cell receptor (beta chain) stems from a study of spatial heterogeneity in lung cancer. This CDR3 spans 17 amino acids. Per germline, CDR1 SGHRS and CDR2 YFSETQ. The V and J ends lost 4 bases and 2 bases, in that order; junction bases with no gene match: 14. The study's findings and limits: One measure, the expanded intratumoral alpha and beta TCR count, tracked tumor mutation counts.

In its sample, this clonotype was seen many times. The target antigen is unknown. Stated time point: sample taken at primary tumor resection. MiXCR was run by TCRdb on the 5' RACE reads, yielding one entry per CDR3 protein. The sample lists over 15,000 distinct CDR3 sequences; under 7% were seen once. Sequences were derived from lung tumor tissue, sampled at surgery. This chain joins TRBV5-1 and TRBJ1-1; 7 nucleotides agree with TRBD1. The sequence derives from a female donor with early-stage non-small cell lung cancer. The CDR3 DNA sequence: TGCGCCAGCAGCCCTGGTCCCCAGGGGGTTTTCAACACTGAAGCTTTCTTT. It is translated as CASSPGPQGVFNTEAFF.